Below, 9 T cell receptor beta chains from the same sample are listed, as sequenced in a study of cytomegalovirus exposure and HLA in healthy donors. Researchers ran the PCR with 60 Vbeta and 13 Jbeta primers. Here immunoSEQ multiplex PCR was the method, and the copy in TCRdb shows in-frame clones only, minus some. The table lists around 150,000 clones, around 57% of them singletons, with 1.8% in the top ten. The sample comprised PBMCs. The receptors were gathered from a male donor in good health and CMV-seronegative.

The V gene is TRBV28, the J gene TRBJ2-7; weak D call: TRBD1 (5 bases). Trimming shortened V by 4 bases and J by 3 bases, and 13 bases separated the two germline ends. Looked up from germline, CDR1 is MDHEN and CDR2 is SYDVKM. The CDR3 covers 14 residues. DNA for the CDR3: TGTGCCAGCAGTTCAGGGTATGAGAACTACGAGCAGTACTTC. Encoded protein: CASSSGYENYEQYF.

This clone came up a few times. The V and J genes are TRBV10-3 and TRBJ2-3; 10 bases match TRBD2. Germline V CDR1 and CDR2: ENHRY, SYGVKD. The CDR3 loop spans 13 amino acids. V lost 8 bases, J lost 6 bases, and 5 bases stayed unmatched. CDR3 protein: CAIRASGGDTQYF. The DNA for the CDR3 is TGTGCCATCCGCGCTAGCGGGGGTGATACGCAGTATTTT.

The chain recombines TRBV19 with TRBJ2-7; D uncertain. Germline-derived CDR1 and CDR2 are LNHDA and SQIVND (reference sequence). V dropped 1 base and J dropped 4 bases, with 11 bases sitting between them. This CDR3 region has 14 residues. The CDR3 reads CASSIGVNGYEQYF. CDR3 DNA sequence: TGTGCCAGTAGTATAGGTGTCAACGGGTACGAGCAGTACTTC. Full variable domain (rest looked up from reference TRBV19 and TRBJ2-7): DGGITQSPKYLFRKEGQNVTLSCEQNLNHDAMYWYRQDPGQGLRLIYYSQIVNDFQKGDIAEGYSVSREKKESFPLTVTSAQKNPTAFYLCASSIGVNGYEQYFGPGTRLTVT.

The gene calls are TRBV7-3 and TRBJ2-2, with TRBD2 matching 10 bases. CDR1 and CDR2 (germline): SGHTA, FQGTGA. The ends lost 5 bases at V and 7 bases at J; junction bases unmatched: 7. The CDR3 is made up of 15 amino acids. The CDR3 DNA follows: TGTGCCAGCAGCCCCGAGCGGGGGGGAATCGGGGAGCTGTTTTTT. This sequence encodes CASSPERGGIGELFF.

This clone occurred a few times. This rearrangement joins TRBV4-1 to TRBJ2-6; D call uncertain. The CDR3 is made up of 15 amino acids. The germline V gene has CDR1 MGHRA and CDR2 YSYEKL. Trimming cost V 1 base and J 0 bases, with 4 bases left between them. Here the CDR3 reads CASSQASSGANVLTF. The CDR3 DNA reads TGCGCCAGCAGCCAAGCCTCCTCTGGGGCCAACGTCCTGACTTTC.

This chain links TRBV28 with TRBJ2-7; 8 bases line up with TRBD1. Looked up from germline, CDR1 is MDHEN and CDR2 is SYDVKM. This CDR3 is 15 amino acids long. After removal of 3 bases from V and 6 bases from J, the junction contained 10 bases not matched to a gene. CDR3 sequence: CASSFGRTGLGEQYF. For the CDR3, the DNA is TGTGCCAGCAGTTTTGGTAGGACAGGGCTGGGCGAGCAGTACTTC.

This chain joins TRBV7-2 and TRBJ1-1, with 8 nucleotides matching TRBD1. Germline V gives CDR1 SGHTA, CDR2 FQGNSA. With 5 bases clipped from V and 9 bases from J, the junction kept 14 bases outside the gene matches. The CDR3 covers 15 residues. The CDR3 nucleotides read TGTGCCAGCAGCCCGCTACAGGGGGTTAAAGGGAAAGCTTTCTTT. Translation gives CASSPLQGVKGKAFF.

The table lists this clone with a few counts. The CDR3 DNA reads TGTGCCAGTAGTAAAGTGACAGGGTTGGGAACTGAAGCTTTCTTT. The encoded protein is CASSKVTGLGTEAFF. The rearrangement uses TRBV19 and TRBJ1-1; 7 bases line up with TRBD1. Per germline, CDR1 LNHDA and CDR2 SQIVND (reference sequence). The length of the CDR3 is 15 residues. V lost 4 bases and J lost 5; bases outside the gene matches: 10.

This clone was seen a few times. V and J are TRBV5-4 and TRBJ2-5, with 8 bases fitting TRBD2. CDR1 is SGHNT and CDR2 is YYREEE in the germline V gene (reference sequence). This CDR3 comprises 15 residues. The V segment lost 3 bases and the J segment 5 bases; nucleotides outside the gene matches: 9. CDR3 sequence (DNA): TGTGCCAGCAGCTCAACACTAGCGGCGCAGGAGACCCAGTACTTC. It is translated as CASSSTLAAQETQYF.